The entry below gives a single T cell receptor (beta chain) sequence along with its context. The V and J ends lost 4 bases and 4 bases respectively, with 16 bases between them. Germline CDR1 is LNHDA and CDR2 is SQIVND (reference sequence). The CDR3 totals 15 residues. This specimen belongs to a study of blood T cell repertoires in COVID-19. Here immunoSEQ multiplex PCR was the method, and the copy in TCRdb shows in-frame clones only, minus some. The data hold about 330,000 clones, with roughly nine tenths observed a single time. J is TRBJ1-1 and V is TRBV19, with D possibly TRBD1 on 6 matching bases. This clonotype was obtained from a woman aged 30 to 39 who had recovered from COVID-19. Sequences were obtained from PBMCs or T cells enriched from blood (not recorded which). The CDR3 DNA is TGTGCCAGTAGTACCCAGGATCAGGGGCCCACTGAAGCTTTCTTT. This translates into CASSTQDQGPTEAFF.